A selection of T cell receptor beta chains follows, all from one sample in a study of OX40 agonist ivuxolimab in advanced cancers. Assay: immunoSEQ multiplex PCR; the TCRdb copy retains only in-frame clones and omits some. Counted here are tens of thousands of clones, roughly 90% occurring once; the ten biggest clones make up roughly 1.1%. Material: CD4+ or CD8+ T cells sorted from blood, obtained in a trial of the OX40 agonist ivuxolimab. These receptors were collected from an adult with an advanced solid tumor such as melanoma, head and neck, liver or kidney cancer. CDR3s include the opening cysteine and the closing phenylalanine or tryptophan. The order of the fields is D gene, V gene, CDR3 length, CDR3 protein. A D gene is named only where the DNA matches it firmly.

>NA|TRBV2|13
CASQEGEGEKLFF
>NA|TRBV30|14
CAWSGAGYYNEQFF
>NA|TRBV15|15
CATRRDFSSYNEQFF
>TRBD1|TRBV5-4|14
CASSERQGAETQYF
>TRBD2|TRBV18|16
CASSPSLAGGAGEQYF
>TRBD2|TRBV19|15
CASSKASGITYEQYF
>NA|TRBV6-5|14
CASSLDRRASEQYF
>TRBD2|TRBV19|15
CASSLLGGSSYEQYF
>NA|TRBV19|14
CASSIGGSSYEQYF
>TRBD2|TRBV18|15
CASSPPSGRGYTQYF
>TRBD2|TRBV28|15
CASTKGLAGVNGQYF
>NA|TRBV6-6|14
CASSQGGTTYEQYF
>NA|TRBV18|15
CASSQGGGMNTEAFF
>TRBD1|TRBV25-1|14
CASTLTGMNTEAFF
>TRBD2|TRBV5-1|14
CASSWASGSLEQYF
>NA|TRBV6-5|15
CASSQQMWPQETQYF
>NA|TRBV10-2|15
CASSERGRGGETQYF
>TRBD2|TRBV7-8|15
CATAPTSGTKNIQYF
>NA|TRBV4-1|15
CASRFVGGGTGELFF
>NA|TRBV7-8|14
CASSPRPAPSEQYF
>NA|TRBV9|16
CASSVEGLSSYNEQFF
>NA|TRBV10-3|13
CAIRGGGAETQYF
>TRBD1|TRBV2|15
CASSEYPQGIGGYTF
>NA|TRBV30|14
CAWIGGGITGELFF
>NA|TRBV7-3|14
CASSLEEASGELFF
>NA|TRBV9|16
CASSAAGQTNQETQYF
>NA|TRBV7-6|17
CASSLFTPSGIYNEQFF
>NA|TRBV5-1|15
CASSLTTGPSYGYTF
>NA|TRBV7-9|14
CASKVERQNTEAFF
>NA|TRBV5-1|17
CASSLEASGLSTDTQYF
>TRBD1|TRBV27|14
CASSFGTAYNEQFF
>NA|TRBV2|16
CASSDLRVSAKNIQYF
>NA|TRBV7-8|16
CASLTDRDLTNNEQFF
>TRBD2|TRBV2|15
CASAQVAGGGNIQYF
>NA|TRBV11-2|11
CASSLTYEQYF
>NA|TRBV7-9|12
CASSLASREQYF
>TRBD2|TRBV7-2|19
CASSLVESRLAGGGGEQFF
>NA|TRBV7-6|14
CASSPYPSNYGYTF
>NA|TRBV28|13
CASSLSAMGGYTF
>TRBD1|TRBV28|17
CASSPGTGNGRGSPQHF
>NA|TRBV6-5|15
CASSYSPGGDQPQHF
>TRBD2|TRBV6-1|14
CATRPGLISYEQYF
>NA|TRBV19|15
CASSRTGNPNTEAFF
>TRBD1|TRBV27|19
CASSPLKFMGQGVNEKLFF
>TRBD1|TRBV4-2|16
CASSQERTGDIYEQYF
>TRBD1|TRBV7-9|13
CASSLGGQGWLFF
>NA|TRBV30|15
CAWSVPGVGTDTQYF
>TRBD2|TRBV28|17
CASSPGTSGLNTDTQYF
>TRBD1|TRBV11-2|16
CASSFTQGASTDTQYF
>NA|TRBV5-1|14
CASSLRGGANVLTF
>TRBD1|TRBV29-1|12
CSVGQGVNEQYF
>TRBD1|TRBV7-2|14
CASNPGQGNYGYTF
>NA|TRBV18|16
CASSRLTGTATDTQYF
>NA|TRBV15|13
CATTPGYSYEQYF
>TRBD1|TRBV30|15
CACPPGTGGEGGYTF
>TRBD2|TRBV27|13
CASRLAGPYEQYF
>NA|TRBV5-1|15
CASSPGGTANTEAFF
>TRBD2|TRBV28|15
CASSPYGLDLETQYF
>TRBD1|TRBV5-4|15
CASRADRGIQETQYF